These T cell receptor beta chains were read from a single sample in a study of blood T cell repertoires in COVID-19. The repertoire was sequenced with immunoSEQ multiplex PCR; TCRdb's copy has only in-frame clones and lacks some. Altogether 450,000 or so clones are present, about 87% being singletons, with the ten largest covering 0.7% to 0.85%. Sample: peripheral blood. These receptors were taken from a man aged 18 to 29 with COVID-19, enrolled during active disease. Both conserved end residues are part of each CDR3. A D gene is named only where the DNA matches it firmly.

V	D	J	CDR3
TRBV6-5	.	TRBJ1-1	CASRPVANTEAFF
TRBV12-3/TRBV12-4	.	TRBJ1-4	CASSFGENEKLFF
TRBV2	TRBD2	TRBJ2-3	CASSGLAGTYTQYF
TRBV5-4	.	TRBJ2-2	CASSFQGTGELFF
TRBV7-2	TRBD2	TRBJ2-3	CASSFLAGVLDTQYF
TRBV7-8	TRBD2	TRBJ2-7	CASSLVYSSVSGPTYEQYF
TRBV24-1	.	TRBJ2-3	CATSDWGADTQYF
TRBV3-1/TRBV3-2	TRBD1	TRBJ1-1	CASSTPTGGRTEAFF
TRBV2	TRBD2	TRBJ2-5	CASSRGGHQETQYF
TRBV10-3	TRBD2	TRBJ2-5	CAISVGSSGFFETQYF
TRBV5-1	TRBD1	TRBJ1-3	CASSPQGAGGNTIYF
TRBV27	.	TRBJ1-1	CASRGGVGAFF
TRBV2	.	TRBJ2-3	CASSEHRAITDTQYF
TRBV5-1	TRBD1	TRBJ1-3	CASSLVGQGSMGNTIYF
TRBV7-2	.	TRBJ1-1	CASSFGVLNTEAFF
TRBV7-8	.	TRBJ2-5	CASGTGGQGETQYF
TRBV5-1	TRBD1	TRBJ2-6	CASSYETGGSGANVLTF
TRBV12-5	.	TRBJ1-5	CASGSGTHSNQPQHF
TRBV7-9	TRBD2	TRBJ2-7	CASSLERTSLLAEQYF
TRBV6-5	.	TRBJ1-1	CASSSTGRTEAFF
TRBV6-5	.	TRBJ1-1	CASTSPLNTEAFF
TRBV6-5	.	TRBJ2-5	CASTLAYQETQYF
TRBV2	.	TRBJ2-1	CASTRLWSEQFF